A single sample gave rise to the 8 T cell receptor beta chains below, sequenced in a study of graft-versus-host responses after intestinal transplantation. Here immunoSEQ multiplex PCR was the method, and the copy in TCRdb shows in-frame clones only, minus some. The table lists about 39,000 clones, 90% to 95% of them singletons. These receptors' targets are unknown. The sequencing here drew on unstimulated CD8+ T cells sorted from spleen or lymph node cells, taken before transplant. These receptors were taken from a human donor who was the organ donor for an intestinal transplant.

V and J are TRBV6-5 and TRBJ1-1; D not certain. The ends were cut back, 6 bases at V and 2 bases at J, with 7 bases in the middle. The CDR3 extends over 12 amino acids. The V gene's germline CDR1 is MNHEY and CDR2 SVGAGI. The CDR3 region has the DNA TGTGCCAGCAGCCCTTTCAACACTGAAGCTTTCTTT. Amino acids: CASSPFNTEAFF.

This clone was seen once. The chain uses TRBV7-6 and TRBJ2-7; 14 bases agree with TRBD2. With 3 bases clipped from V and 2 bases from J, the junction kept 9 bases outside the gene matches. This CDR3 is built from 18 residues. The germline gives CDR1 SGHVS, CDR2 FNYEAQ. As DNA, the CDR3 is TGTGCCAGCAGCTTTCGGACTAGCGGGGGGCTCGGGGCCTACGAGCAGTACTTC. It specifies CASSFRTSGGLGAYEQYF.

The V call is TRBV6-1, the J call TRBJ2-1; TRBD1 aligns across 9 bases. The germline CDR1 and CDR2 sequences are MNHNS and SASEGT. This CDR3 spans 13 amino acids. The J segment lost 9 bases and the V segment lost 1 base, leaving 1 base of the junction unmatched. Here the CDR3 DNA reads TGTGCCAGCAGTGAAGGGACAGGGGCTGAGCAGTTCTTC. This sequence encodes CASSEGTGAEQFF.

The chain couples TRBV4-3 to TRBJ2-7; TRBD1 agrees at 9 bases. Trimming at V came to 0 bases and at J to 3 bases, leaving 3 bases not matched to a gene. Germline-derived CDR1 and CDR2 are LGHNA and YSLEER. CDR3 length equals 15 residues. CDR3 DNA: TGCGCCAGCAGCCAAGAGGGGACAGGGTACTACGAGCAGTACTTC. It yields the protein CASSQEGTGYYEQYF.

In this sample, this clone turned up once. An end of the junction differs from the germline gene, which may be a read error. Additional DNA sequences in this sample encode the identical CDR3. The chain recombines TRBV7-8 with TRBJ1-1, with D perhaps matching TRBD1 (5 bases). CDR3 length equals 15 residues. The germline V gene encodes CDR1 SGHVS and CDR2 FQNEAQ. The CDR3 DNA reads TGCGCCAGCAGCCCCAGGGTAGGGCCCCCAGCTGGGGCTTTCTTT. This gives the protein CASSPRVGPPAGAFF.

The V gene is TRBV6-5, the J gene TRBJ1-2; no clear D gene. Looked up from germline, CDR1 is MNHEY and CDR2 is SVGAGI. The CDR3 has 13 amino acids. Deletions cut 5 bases from V and 8 bases from J, with 15 bases between. In DNA, the CDR3 is TGTGCCAGCAGTGAAGTTATGGGAGACGGCTACACCTTC. Amino acids: CASSEVMGDGYTF.

The V and J genes are TRBV4-1 and TRBJ2-3; TRBD1 matches 7 bases. Germline trimming cut 1 base from V and 1 base from J; bases unmatched to any gene: 8. This CDR3 region has 17 residues. Germline CDR1 and CDR2: MGHRA and YSYEKL. The DNA of the CDR3 is TGCGCCAGCAGCCAAGGACAGGGAATCAGCGGCACAGATACGCAGTATTTT. This gives the protein CASSQGQGISGTDTQYF.

This chain connects TRBV5-1 to TRBJ2-7; TRBD1 aligns across 8 bases. J gave up 3 bases and V 4 bases, and 6 bases lay outside the gene matches. This CDR3 spans 14 amino acids. Germline V gives CDR1 SGHRS, CDR2 YFSETQ. Written as DNA, the CDR3 is TGCGCCAGCAGCCTCGGGACAGGTCTCTACGAGCAGTACTTC. The encoded protein is CASSLGTGLYEQYF.